This T cell receptor beta chain was found in a study of vaccination effects on CD4 cells after COVID-19. General study findings and limits: Early timepoints after infection were absent, and convalescent patients were few in the study.

Sequencing used immunoSEQ multiplex PCR; TCRdb keeps in-frame clones, though not all of them. This table has 55,000 to 65,000 clones, 81% appearing once. V lost 4 bases, J lost 8 bases, and 11 bases lay in between. CDR1 is MNHEY and CDR2 is SVGAGI in the germline V gene. The CDR3 is 12 residues long. This clone showed up just once. Its specificity is not known. Sequencing was preceded by expansion of antigen-specific CD4+ T cells with viral peptide pools in the ViraFEST assay. Investigators separated out CD4+ T cells once around 9 days of culture had passed. The chain has TRBV6-5 and TRBJ1-2; D remains unclear. This clonotype originated in a human donor who received a COVID-19 vaccine. Sequencing used CD4+ T cells from PBMCs cultured with HCoV-229E spike peptides, obtained before COVID-19 vaccination. The CDR3 nucleotides are TGTGCCAGCAGTTCGGTTGGGGTCGGCTACACCTTC. Translated, it gives CASSSVGVGYTF.